This T cell receptor beta chain was documented in a study of Graves' ophthalmopathy and Graves' hyperthyroidism. Findings of the study overall: Discriminating ophthalmopathy from stable hyperthyroidism, a 13-signature model attained a sensitivity of about 85% and a specificity of about 79%.

The sequenced template was RNA, covering the TCR beta CDR3 region. In the first round, RT-PCR was carried out with HTBI primers, and a multiplex PCR formed the second round. Via MiXCR, TCRdb re-called the multiplex PCR reads, giving one row per CDR3 protein. This repertoire shows hundreds of thousands of distinct CDR3 sequences, roughly 20% found once; its top ten account for approximately 7%. V dropped 3 bases and J dropped 5 bases, with 17 bases sitting between them. Germline V lookup: CDR1 GTSNPN, CDR2 SVGIG (reference sequence). This CDR3 spans 14 amino acids. The authors used Ficoll-Paque density gradient centrifugation to separate PBMCs. The input was about 10 ml of fresh peripheral blood. About this clonotype itself: The antigen remains undetermined.

The sequencing input was peripheral blood. The TCR was taken from a woman between 18 and 29 years old with stable Graves' hyperthyroidism. Some clones in this sample may be carry-over from other donors' samples. The chain has TRBV30 and TRBJ2-7; possibly TRBD2 for D (6 bases). The CDR3 region has the DNA TGTGCCTGGAGCTCGGGACTCCCCGGGGACGAGCAGTACTTC. Its translation: CAWSSGLPGDEQYF.